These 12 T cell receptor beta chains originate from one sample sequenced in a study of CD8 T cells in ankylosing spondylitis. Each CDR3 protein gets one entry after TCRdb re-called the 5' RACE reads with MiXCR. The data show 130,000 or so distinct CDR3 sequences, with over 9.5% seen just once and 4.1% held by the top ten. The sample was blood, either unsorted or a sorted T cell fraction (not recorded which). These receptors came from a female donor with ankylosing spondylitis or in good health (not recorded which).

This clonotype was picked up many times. The CDR3 loop reads CASSLIGLAGGEQFF. The CDR3 DNA is TGCGCCAGCAGCTTAATTGGGCTAGCGGGCGGTGAGCAGTTCTTC. This sequence joins TRBV5-1 and TRBJ2-1; 8 bases match TRBD2. The V gene end was trimmed by 2 bases and the J gene end by 9 bases; junction bases not matched to a gene: 10. Germline V lookup: CDR1 SGHRS, CDR2 YFSETQ. The CDR3 contains 15 residues. Variable domain in full (rest from reference TRBV5-1 and TRBJ2-1): KAGVTQTPRYLIKTRGQQVTLSCSPISGHRSVSWYQQTPGQGLQFLFEYFSETQRNKGNFPGRFSGRQFSNSRSEMNVSTLELGDSALYLCASSLIGLAGGEQFFGPGTRLTVL.

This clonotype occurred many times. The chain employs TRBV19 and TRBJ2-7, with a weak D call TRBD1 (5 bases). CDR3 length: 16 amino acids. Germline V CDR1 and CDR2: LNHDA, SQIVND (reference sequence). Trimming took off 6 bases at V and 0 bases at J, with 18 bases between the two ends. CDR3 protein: CASSPGHLLYSYEQYF. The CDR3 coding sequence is TGTGCCAGTAGCCCCGGACACCTTCTTTACTCCTACGAGCAGTACTTC.

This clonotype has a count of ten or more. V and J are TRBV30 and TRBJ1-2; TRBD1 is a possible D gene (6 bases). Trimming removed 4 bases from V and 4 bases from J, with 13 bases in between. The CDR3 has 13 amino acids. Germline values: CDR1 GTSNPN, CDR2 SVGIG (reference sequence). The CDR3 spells CAWTEDSFYGYTF. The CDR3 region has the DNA TGTGCCTGGACTGAGGACAGTTTCTATGGCTACACCTTC.

CDR3 nucleotides: TGTGCCAGCAGCTTAGGGGCAGGGAGGGATTCACCCCTCCACTTT. Translated: CASSLGAGRDSPLHF. The rearrangement joins TRBV11-2 to TRBJ1-6, with a tentative D call TRBD1 (5 bases). This CDR3 spans 15 amino acids. The germline V gene encodes CDR1 SGHAT and CDR2 FQNNGV. Between the trimmed V and J ends, which lost 1 base and 8 bases, there was a span of 12 bases. Variable domain in full (rest from reference TRBV11-2 and TRBJ1-6): EAGVAQSPRYKIIEKRQSVAFWCNPISGHATLYWYQQILGQGPKLLIQFQNNGVVDDSQLPKDRFSAERLKGVDSTLKIQPAKLEDSAVYLCASSLGAGRDSPLHFGNGTRLTVT.

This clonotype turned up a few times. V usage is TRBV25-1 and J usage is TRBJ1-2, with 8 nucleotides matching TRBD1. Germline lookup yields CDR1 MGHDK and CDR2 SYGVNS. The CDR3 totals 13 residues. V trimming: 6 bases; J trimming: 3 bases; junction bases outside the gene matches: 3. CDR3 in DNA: TGTGCCAGCAGGGAGACAGGGGACTATGGCTACACCTTC. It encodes CASRETGDYGYTF.

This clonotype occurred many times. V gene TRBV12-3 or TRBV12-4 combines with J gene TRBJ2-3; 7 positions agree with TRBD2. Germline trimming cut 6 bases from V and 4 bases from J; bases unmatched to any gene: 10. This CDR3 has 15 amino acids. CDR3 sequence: CASRGGVGEPDTQYF. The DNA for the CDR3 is TGTGCCAGCAGGGGGGGGGTAGGGGAGCCAGATACGCAGTATTTT.

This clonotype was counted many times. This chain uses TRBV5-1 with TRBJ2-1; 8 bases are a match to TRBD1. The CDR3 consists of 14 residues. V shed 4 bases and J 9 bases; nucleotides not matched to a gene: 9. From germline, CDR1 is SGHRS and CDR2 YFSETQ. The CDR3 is CASSRRDRGIEQFF. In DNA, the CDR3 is TGCGCCAGCAGCCGGAGAGACAGGGGAATTGAGCAGTTCTTC.

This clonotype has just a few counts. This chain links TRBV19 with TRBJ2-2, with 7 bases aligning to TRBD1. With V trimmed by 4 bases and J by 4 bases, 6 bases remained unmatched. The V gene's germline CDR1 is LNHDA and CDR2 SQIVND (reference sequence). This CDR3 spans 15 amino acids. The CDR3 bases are TGTGCCAGTAGTACCTCCGACAGGGCCACCGGGGAGCTGTTTTTT. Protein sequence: CASSTSDRATGELFF.

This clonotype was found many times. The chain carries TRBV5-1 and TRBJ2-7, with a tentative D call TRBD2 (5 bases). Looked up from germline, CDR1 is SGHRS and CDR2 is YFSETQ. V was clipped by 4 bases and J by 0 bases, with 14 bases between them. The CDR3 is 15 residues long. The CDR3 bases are TGCGCCAGCAGCCCTCAGGCTGGGAGCTCCTACGAGCAGTACTTC. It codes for CASSPQAGSSYEQYF.

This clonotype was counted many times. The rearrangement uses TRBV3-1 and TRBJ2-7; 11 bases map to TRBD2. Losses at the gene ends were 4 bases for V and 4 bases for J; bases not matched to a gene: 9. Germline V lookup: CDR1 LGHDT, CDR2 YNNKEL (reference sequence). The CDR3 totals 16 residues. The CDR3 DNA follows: TGTGCCAGCAGCCGTTCTAGCGGGGGGCCGACTTACGAGCAGTACTTC. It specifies CASSRSSGGPTYEQYF.

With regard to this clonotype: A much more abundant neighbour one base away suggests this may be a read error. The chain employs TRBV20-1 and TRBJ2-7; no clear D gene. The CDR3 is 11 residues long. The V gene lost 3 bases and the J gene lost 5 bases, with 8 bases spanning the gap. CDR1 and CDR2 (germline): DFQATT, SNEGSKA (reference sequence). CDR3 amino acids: CSASWPNEQYF. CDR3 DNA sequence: TGCAGTGCTAGTTGGCCGAACGAGCAGTACTTC.

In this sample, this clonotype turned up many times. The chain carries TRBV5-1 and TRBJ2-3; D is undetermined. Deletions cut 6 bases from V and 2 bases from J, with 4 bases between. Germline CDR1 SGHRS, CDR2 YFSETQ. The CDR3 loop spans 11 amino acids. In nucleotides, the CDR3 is TGCGCCAGCACGAACACAGATACGCAGTATTTT. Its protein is CASTNTDTQYF.